This T cell receptor (beta chain) emerged from a study of shared clonotypes between healthy human individuals. General study results and limits: Sampling covered nothing but blood. Tissue TCR repertoires likely differ from those found in blood.

Details on this clone: The antigen remains unidentified.

Germline V gives CDR1 LGHNA, CDR2 YNFKEQ. The CDR3 sequence is 15 residues long. With 5 bases removed from V and 0 bases from J, the gap between germline ends came to 13 bases. CD8 cells classed as naive were CD45RO-negative and positively selected for CCR7, excluding terminally differentiated effector memory CD45RA+ cells. Nashville, Tennessee was home to all donors, who were Caucasian adults. Sequencing was performed with immunoSEQ multiplex PCR; in TCRdb, only in-frame clones are kept and a portion is missing. There are hundreds of thousands of clones in the sample; approximately 95% occur only once, and approximately 0.11% lies in the top ten.

Sequenced input: naive CD8+ T cells sorted from blood. The TCR originated in a woman under 40 in good health. V is TRBV4-2 and J is TRBJ1-2; D not certain. This chain's CDR3 is CASSVPRRSNYGYTF. CDR3 DNA sequence: TGTGCCAGCAGCGTCCCCAGGCGTTCTAACTATGGCTACACCTTC.